This T cell receptor beta chain was observed in a study of blood T cell repertoires in COVID-19. Study as a whole: PBMCs, B-cell-depleted T cells, or T cells provided the cDNA or gDNA that made up the material.

In the authors' methods: Scientists estimated how many nucleated cells there were by amplifying reference gene primers. The method was immunoSEQ multiplex PCR; TCRdb's version includes in-frame clones alone and lacks a portion of them. V and J calls and clone size come straight from that table; D and trimming were deduced from the DNA. The repertoire includes 200,000 or so clones, about nine tenths of them detected once, and around 2.2% sits in the top ten. The trim removed 0 bases at V and 3 bases at J, leaving 10 bases unmatched. The CDR3 has 17 amino acids. CDR1 and CDR2 from the germline V gene are SGHRS and YFSETQ.

The sequence came from a woman in her 50s with acute or convalescent COVID-19. The genes are TRBV5-1 and TRBJ1-2, with 8 bases identical to TRBD1. Sequencing was performed on peripheral blood. CDR3 in amino acids: CASSLDSTGTGDYGYTF. In DNA form, the CDR3 reads TGCGCCAGCAGCTTGGATTCTACAGGGACAGGAGACTATGGCTACACCTTC.